Reported below is one TCR beta chain. The ends were cut back, 5 bases at V and 5 bases at J, with 9 bases in the middle. CDR1 is SGHAT and CDR2 is FQNNGV in the germline V gene. The CDR3 covers 12 residues. The data originate from a study of STAT5B mutations in CD4+ large granular lymphocyte leukemia. Clones were sequenced by immunoSEQ multiplex PCR, and TCRdb holds only the in-frame ones, with some missing. In the table there are about 29,000 clones, roughly 84% of which are singletons. Sequencing was done on a sample of CD4+ T cells from blood buffy coats. The genes are TRBV11-2 and TRBJ2-5; D gene uncertain. The TCR originated in a human donor in good health. CDR3 amino acids: CASSRGWETQYF. CDR3 bases: TGTGCCAGCAGCCGAGGTTGGGAGACCCAGTACTTC.